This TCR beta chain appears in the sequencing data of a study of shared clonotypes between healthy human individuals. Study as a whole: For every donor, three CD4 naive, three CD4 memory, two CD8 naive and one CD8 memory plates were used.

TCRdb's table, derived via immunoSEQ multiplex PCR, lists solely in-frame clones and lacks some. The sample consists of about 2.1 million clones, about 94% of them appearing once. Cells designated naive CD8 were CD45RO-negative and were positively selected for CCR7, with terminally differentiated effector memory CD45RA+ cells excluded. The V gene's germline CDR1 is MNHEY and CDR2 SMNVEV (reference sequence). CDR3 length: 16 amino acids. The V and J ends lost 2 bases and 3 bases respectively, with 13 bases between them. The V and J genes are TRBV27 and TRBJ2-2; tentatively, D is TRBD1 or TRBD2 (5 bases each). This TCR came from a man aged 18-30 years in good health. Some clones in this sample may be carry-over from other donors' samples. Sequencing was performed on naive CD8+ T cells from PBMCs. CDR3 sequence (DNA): TGTGCCAGCAGTTTAAAGGGACCATGGGACACCGGGGAGCTGTTTTTT. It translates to CASSLKGPWDTGELFF.